This T cell receptor beta chain was found in a study of cytomegalovirus exposure and HLA in healthy donors. Whole-study results and caveats: A few chains linked to CMV were shown in vitro to be specific for CMV antigens. The study dropped some indistinguishable V segments, TRBV6-2 and TRBV6-3 among them. In a later analysis, an Asian-associated ancestry cluster reportedly showed fewer N-insertions than the roughly 700-donor mean.

Germline V gene lookup returns CDR1 MDHEN and CDR2 SYDVKM. With V trimmed by 6 bases and J by 0 bases, 7 bases remained unmatched. The CDR3 is 16 residues long. 60 Vbeta and 13 Jbeta primers were used in PCR. Method: immunoSEQ multiplex PCR; TCRdb's copy keeps in-frame clones and lacks some. Altogether roughly 140,000 clones are present, over 60% being singletons, with the ten largest covering 3%. Details on this clone: The antigen is not known.

The genes are TRBV28 and TRBJ2-1; 8 nucleotides align to TRBD2. The sequence derives from a woman aged 25 to 45 in good health and CMV-seropositive. The sequenced sample consisted of PBMCs. The CDR3 DNA reads as TGTGCCAGCAGGTCCAAAGCGGGGGACTCCTACAATGAGCAGTTCTTC. Amino acids: CASRSKAGDSYNEQFF.